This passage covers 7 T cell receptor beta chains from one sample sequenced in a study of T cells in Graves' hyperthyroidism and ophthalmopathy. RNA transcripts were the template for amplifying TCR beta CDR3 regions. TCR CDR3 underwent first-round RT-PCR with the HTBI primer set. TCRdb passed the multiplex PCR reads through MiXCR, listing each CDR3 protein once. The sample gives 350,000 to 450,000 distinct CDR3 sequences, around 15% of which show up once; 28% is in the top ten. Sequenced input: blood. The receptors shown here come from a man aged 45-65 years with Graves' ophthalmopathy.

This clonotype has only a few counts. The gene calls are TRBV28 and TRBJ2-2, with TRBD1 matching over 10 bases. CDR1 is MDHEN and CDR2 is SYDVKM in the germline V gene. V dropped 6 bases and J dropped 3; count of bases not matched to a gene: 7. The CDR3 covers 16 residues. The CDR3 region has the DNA TGTGCCAGCAGACGCCGGACAGGGGGGTACACCGGGGAGCTGTTTTTT. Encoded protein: CASRRRTGGYTGELFF.

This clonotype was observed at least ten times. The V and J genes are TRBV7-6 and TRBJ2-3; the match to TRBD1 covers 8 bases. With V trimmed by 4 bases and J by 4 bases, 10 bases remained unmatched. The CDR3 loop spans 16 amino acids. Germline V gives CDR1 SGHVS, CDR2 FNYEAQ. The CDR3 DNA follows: TGTGCCAGCAGCTACACAGGGGGACTCAGAGCAGATACGCAGTATTTT. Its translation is CASSYTGGLRADTQYF. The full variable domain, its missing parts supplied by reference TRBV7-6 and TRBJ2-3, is GAGVSQSPRYKVTKRGQDVALRCDPISGHVSLYWYRQALGQGPEFLTYFNYEAQQDKSGLPNDRFSAERPEGSISTLTIQRTEQRDSAMYRCASSYTGGLRADTQYFGPGTRLTVL.

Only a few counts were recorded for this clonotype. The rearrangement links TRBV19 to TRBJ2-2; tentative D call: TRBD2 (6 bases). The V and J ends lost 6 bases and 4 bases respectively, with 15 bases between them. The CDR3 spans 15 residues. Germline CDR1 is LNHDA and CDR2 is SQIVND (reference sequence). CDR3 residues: CASREGPLATGELFF. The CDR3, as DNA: TGTGCCAGTAGGGAGGGACCCTTGGCCACCGGGGAGCTGTTTTTT.

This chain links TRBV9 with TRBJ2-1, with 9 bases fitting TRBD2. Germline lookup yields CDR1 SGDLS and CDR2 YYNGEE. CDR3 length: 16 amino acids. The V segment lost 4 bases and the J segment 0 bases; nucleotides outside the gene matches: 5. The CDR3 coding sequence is TGTGCCAGCAGCAACAGACTAGCGGACTCCTACAATGAGCAGTTCTTC. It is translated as CASSNRLADSYNEQFF.

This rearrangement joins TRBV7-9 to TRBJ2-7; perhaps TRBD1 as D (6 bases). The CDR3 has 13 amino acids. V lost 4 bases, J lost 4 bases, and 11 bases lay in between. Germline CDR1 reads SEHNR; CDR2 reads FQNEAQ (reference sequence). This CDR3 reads CASSSRDKYEQYF. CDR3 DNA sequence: TGTGCCAGCAGCTCCCGGGACAAGTACGAGCAGTACTTC.

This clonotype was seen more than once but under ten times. This CDR3 reads CSASWISGRALSRADTQYF. As DNA, the CDR3 is TGCAGTGCTAGCTGGATTAGCGGGAGGGCCCTCTCCCGCGCAGATACGCAGTATTTT. The J gene is TRBJ2-3, the V gene TRBV20-1; 11 nucleotides match TRBD2. In germline, CDR1 is DFQATT, CDR2 SNEGSKA (reference sequence). V shed 3 bases, J shed 4 bases, and the junction held 18 bases outside the gene matches. This CDR3 has 19 residues.

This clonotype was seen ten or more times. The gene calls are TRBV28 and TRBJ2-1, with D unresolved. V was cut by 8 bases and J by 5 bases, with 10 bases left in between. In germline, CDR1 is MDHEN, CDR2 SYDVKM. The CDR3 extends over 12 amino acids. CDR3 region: CASLTSDNEQFF. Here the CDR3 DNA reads TGTGCCAGCCTCACTTCGGACAATGAGCAGTTCTTC.